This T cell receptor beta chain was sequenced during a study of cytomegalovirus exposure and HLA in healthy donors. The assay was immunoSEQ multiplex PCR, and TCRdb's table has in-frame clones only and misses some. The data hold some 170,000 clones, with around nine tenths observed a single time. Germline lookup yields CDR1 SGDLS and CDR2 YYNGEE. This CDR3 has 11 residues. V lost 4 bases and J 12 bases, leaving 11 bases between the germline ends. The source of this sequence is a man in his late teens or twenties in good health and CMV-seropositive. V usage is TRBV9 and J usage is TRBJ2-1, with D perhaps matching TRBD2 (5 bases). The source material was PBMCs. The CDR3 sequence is CASSSRGRQFF. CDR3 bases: TGTGCCAGCAGCTCCCGGGGAAGGCAGTTCTTC.